This entry is about one T cell receptor beta chain. Assay: immunoSEQ multiplex PCR; the TCRdb copy retains only in-frame clones and omits some. The sample holds approximately 110,000 clones, roughly 80% seen once. The data derive from a study of blood T cell repertoires in COVID-19. Study at large: T cells, B-cell-depleted T cells, or PBMCs provided the cDNA or gDNA that served as material.

The sample consisted of peripheral blood. The clonotype was recovered from a human donor in a cohort sampled during active or convalescent COVID-19.

In DNA, the CDR3 is TGCGCCAGCAGGAGCACAGCGAACACTGAAGCTTTCTTT. This gives the protein CASRSTANTEAFF. The V gene is TRBV10-2, the J gene TRBJ1-1; D not resolved. The CDR3 is 13 amino acids. The germline CDR1 and CDR2 sequences are WSHSY and SAAADI. With 6 bases removed from V and 1 base from J, the gap between germline ends came to 9 bases.